A selection of T cell receptor beta chains follows, all from one sample in a study of CD8 T cells in Susac syndrome. TCRdb reprocessed the immunoSEQ multiplex PCR reads via MiXCR and lists one record per CDR3 protein. The table lists under 150,000 distinct CDR3 sequences, approximately 96% of them singletons. Sequencing used CD4+ T cells from PBMCs. These receptors all stem from a human donor with Susac syndrome. Each CDR3 is given with its conserved first and last residue. The D gene is left open where the match is weak. Part of the rows lack a size; the others show once, few, many or a class for expanded clones.

D gene	clone size	V gene	J gene	CDR3 protein	CDR3 DNA
.	.	TRBV12-3/TRBV12-4	TRBJ1-6	CASSPRVPSNSPLHF	TGTGCCAGCAGCCCCCGGGTGCCCTCTAATTCACCCCTCCACTTT
.	.	TRBV3-1	TRBJ2-5	CASSPGARLQETQYF	TGTGCCAGCAGCCCGGGGGCTCGACTCCAAGAGACCCAGTACTTC
.	.	TRBV29-1	TRBJ1-1	CSVTGDPTEAFF	TGCAGCGTAACAGGTGACCCCACTGAAGCTTTCTTT
.	.	TRBV2	TRBJ1-5	CASSLGFLLSNQPQHF	TGTGCCAGCAGTTTGGGGTTTCTACTTTCCAATCAGCCCCAGCATTTT
.	.	TRBV29-1	TRBJ1-2	CSVAGQNYGYTF	TGCAGCGTTGCAGGACAGAACTATGGCTACACCTTC
.	.	TRBV29-1	TRBJ2-3	CSVQPGDTQYF	TGCAGCGTTCAGCCGGGAGATACGCAGTATTTT
TRBD2	.	TRBV5-1	TRBJ2-3	CASRRLAEFTDTQYF	TGCGCCAGCCGTAGACTAGCGGAATTCACAGATACGCAGTATTTT
.	once	TRBV18	TRBJ2-6	CASSGAAGANVLTF	TGTGCCAGCTCAGGGGCCGCTGGGGCCAACGTCCTGACTTTC
.	.	TRBV18	TRBJ2-7	CASSPPGWRDSYEQYF	TGTGCCAGCTCACCCCCGGGGTGGCGGGACTCCTACGAGCAGTACTTC
TRBD1	.	TRBV5-1	TRBJ1-2	CASSPDRGRDGYTF	TGCGCCAGCAGCCCGGACAGGGGGCGAGATGGCTACACCTTC